This T cell receptor (beta chain) was obtained from a study of blood T cell repertoires in COVID-19. TCRdb's table, derived via immunoSEQ multiplex PCR, lists solely in-frame clones and lacks some. The sample includes about 280,000 clones, roughly four fifths of them seen just once. Germline-derived CDR1 and CDR2 are SQVTM and ANQGSEA. Trimming shortened V by 5 bases and J by 5 bases, and 25 bases separated the two germline ends. CDR3 size: 17 residues. This receptor was identified in a man aged 40-50 years who had been exposed to COVID-19. The J gene is TRBJ2-1, the V gene TRBV29-1, with D perhaps TRBD1 (6 bases). Sequencing input: PBMCs or T cells enriched from blood (not recorded which). The CDR3 region has the DNA TGCAGCGTTACAGAGGCTACCTGGGACACCCGAAACAATGAGCAGTTCTTC. Translated: CSVTEATWDTRNNEQFF.